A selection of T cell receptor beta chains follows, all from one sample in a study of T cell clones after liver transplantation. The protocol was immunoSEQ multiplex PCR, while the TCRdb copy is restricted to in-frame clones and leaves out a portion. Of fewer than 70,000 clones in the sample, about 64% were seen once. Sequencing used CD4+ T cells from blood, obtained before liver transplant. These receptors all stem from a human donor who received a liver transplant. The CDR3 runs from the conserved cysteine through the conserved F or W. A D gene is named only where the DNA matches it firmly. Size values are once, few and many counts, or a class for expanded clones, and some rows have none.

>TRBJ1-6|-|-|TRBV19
TGTGCCAGTAGAGGTATAGGGGATTCACCCCTCCACTTT
CASRGIGDSPLHF
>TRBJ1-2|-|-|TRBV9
TGTGCCAGCAGCGTAGAGACAGATGGCTACACCTTC
CASSVETDGYTF
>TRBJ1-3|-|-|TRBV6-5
TGTGCCAGCACCAACCAGGGAGGAAACACCATATATTTT
CASTNQGGNTIYF
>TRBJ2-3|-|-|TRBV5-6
TGTGCCAGCAGCTTGGTGTCCCTTCAGATCCGCACAGATACGCAGTATTTT
CASSLVSLQIRTDTQYF
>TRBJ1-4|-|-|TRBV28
TGTGCCAGCAGGGGGGGAGGGAGTGAAAAACTGTTTTTT
CASRGGGSEKLFF
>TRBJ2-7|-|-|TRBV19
TGTGCCAGTAGTATAAATCCTAGCGACCTTGGGGAGCAGTACTTC
CASSINPSDLGEQYF
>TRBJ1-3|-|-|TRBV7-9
TGTGCCAGCAGCCCCAGGGAGGCGGTTGGAAACACCATATATTTT
CASSPREAVGNTIYF
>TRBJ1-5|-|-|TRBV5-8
TGTGCCAGCACCCAGGGATCCAATCAGCCCCAGCATTTT
CASTQGSNQPQHF
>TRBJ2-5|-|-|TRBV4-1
TGCGCCAGCAGCCCCGGGAAGGGAATCCAAGAGACCCAGTACTTC
CASSPGKGIQETQYF
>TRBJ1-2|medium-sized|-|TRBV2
TGTGCCAGCAGACCCCCAACTTCGGTCGGTGGCTACACCTTC
CASRPPTSVGGYTF
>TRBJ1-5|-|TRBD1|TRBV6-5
TGTGCCAGCAGTCGGGACAGGGGTGATTTGCAGCCCCAGCATTTT
CASSRDRGDLQPQHF
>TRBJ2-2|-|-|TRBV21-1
TGTGCCAGCAGCAAATGGGGGGGCCTGACCGGGGAGCTGTTTTTT
CASSKWGGLTGELFF
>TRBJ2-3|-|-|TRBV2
TGTGCCAGCAGCTGGGACTTTTTTCCTAGCACAGATACGCAGTATTTT
CASSWDFFPSTDTQYF
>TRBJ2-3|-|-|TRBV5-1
TGCGCCAGCAGCTTGGCCGGACTCACAGATACGCAGTATTTT
CASSLAGLTDTQYF
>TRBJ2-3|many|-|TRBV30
TGTGCCTGGAAGGGGGTCGCCAGCACAGATACGCAGTATTTT
CAWKGVASTDTQYF
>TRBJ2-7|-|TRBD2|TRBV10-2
TGCGCCAGCAGTGAGCACACCTCCGGGACTAGACCCTACGAGCAGTACTTC
CASSEHTSGTRPYEQYF
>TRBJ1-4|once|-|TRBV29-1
TGCAGCGGCATACATCAACTAATGAAAAAACTGTTTTTT
CSGIHQLMKKLFF
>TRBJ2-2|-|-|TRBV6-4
TGTGCCAGCAGACGGACAGCGACCGGGGAGCTGTTTTTT
CASRRTATGELFF
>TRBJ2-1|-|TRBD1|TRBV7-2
TGTGCCAGCAGCCCATCCTGGGGACAGATCAATGAGCAGTTCTTC
CASSPSWGQINEQFF
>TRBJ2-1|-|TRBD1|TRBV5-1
TGCGCCAGCAGCTTAGAACAGGGGGCCTCCTACAATGAGCAGTTCTTC
CASSLEQGASYNEQFF
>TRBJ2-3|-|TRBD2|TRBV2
TGTGCCAGCAGGGAGCGGGGGGCCACAGATACGCAGTATTTT
CASRERGATDTQYF
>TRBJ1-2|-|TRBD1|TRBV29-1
TGCAGCGTTGAGACAGGGATGAGCTACACCTTC
CSVETGMSYTF
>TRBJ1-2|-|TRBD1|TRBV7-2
TGTGCCAGCAGCACGCAGACAGGGACCGGCTACACCTTC
CASSTQTGTGYTF
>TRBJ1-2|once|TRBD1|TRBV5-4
TGTGCCAGCAGCTTGTCGCGACAGGGGGCCCTCTATGGCTACACCTTC
CASSLSRQGALYGYTF
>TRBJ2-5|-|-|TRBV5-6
TGTGCCAGCAGCCTTCCACAGAAACAAGAGACCCAGTACTTC
CASSLPQKQETQYF
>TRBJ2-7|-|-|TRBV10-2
TGCGCCAGCAGGGAATCGAAAGCGGTCCCCTCCTACGAGCAGTACTTC
CASRESKAVPSYEQYF
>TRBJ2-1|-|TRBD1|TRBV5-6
TGTGCCAGCAGCTCCGGACAGGGGTATTCGAATGAGCAGTTCTTC
CASSSGQGYSNEQFF
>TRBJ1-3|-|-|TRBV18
TGTGCCAGCTCACCAACAGTGAGCTCTGGAAACACCATATATTTT
CASSPTVSSGNTIYF
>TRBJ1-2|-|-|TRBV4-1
TGCGCCAGCAGCCAATCCGACAGTGCTAACTATGGCTACACCTTC
CASSQSDSANYGYTF
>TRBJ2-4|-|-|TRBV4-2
TGTGCCAGCAGGGGTGGGGGCATAGCCAAAAACATTCAGTACTTC
CASRGGGIAKNIQYF
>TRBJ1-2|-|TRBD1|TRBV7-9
TGTGCCAGCAGCTTAGGGACAGGGGCGAACTATGGCTACACCTTC
CASSLGTGANYGYTF
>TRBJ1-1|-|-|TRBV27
TGTGCCAGCAGTTTATGGAGGGAGAACACTGAAGCTTTCTTT
CASSLWRENTEAFF
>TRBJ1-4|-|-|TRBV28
TGTGCCAGCAGCCCCGTCCCTGTTTTT
CASSPVPVF
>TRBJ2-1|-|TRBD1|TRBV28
TGTGCCAGCAGTTCACCGGGACAGGGGGCCGTGGATGAGCAGTTCTTC
CASSSPGQGAVDEQFF
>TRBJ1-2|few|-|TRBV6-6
TGTGCCAGCAGCTATACGGGAGCAGGTGGCTACACCTTC
CASSYTGAGGYTF
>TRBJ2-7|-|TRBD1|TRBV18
TGTGCCAGCTCACCTACGGGACAGGGGTACGAGCAGTACTTC
CASSPTGQGYEQYF
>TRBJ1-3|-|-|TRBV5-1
TGCGCCAGCAGCTCAGGGTCTGGAAACACCATATATTTT
CASSSGSGNTIYF
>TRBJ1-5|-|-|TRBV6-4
TGTGCCAGCAGCCCGGGGGGGGGCGGTCAGCCCCAGCATTTT
CASSPGGGGQPQHF
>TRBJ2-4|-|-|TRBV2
TGTGCCAGCAGCGTGGGGGGAGCCAAAAACATTCAGTACTTC
CASSVGGAKNIQYF
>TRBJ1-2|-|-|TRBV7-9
TGTGCCAGCAGCTTGGACGGGGTCATTGGCTACACCTTC
CASSLDGVIGYTF
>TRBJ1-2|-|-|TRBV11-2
TGTGCCAGCAGCTTAGATTACCAGGGGTCCTATGGCTACACCTTC
CASSLDYQGSYGYTF
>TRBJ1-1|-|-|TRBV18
TGTGCCAGCTCACCACCGGGCGCAGGGAATTGGAACACTGAAGCTTTCTTT
CASSPPGAGNWNTEAFF
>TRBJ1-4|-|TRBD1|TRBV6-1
TGTGCCAGCAGTGACGGGACAGCGTCCTCCTGGTGGAGACTGTTTTTT
CASSDGTASSWWRLFF
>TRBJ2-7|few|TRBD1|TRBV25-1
TGTGCCAGCACGACAGGGCGGGACGAGCAGTACTTC
CASTTGRDEQYF
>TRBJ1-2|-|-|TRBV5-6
TGTGCCAGCAGCGCTGGACTTTATGGCTACACCTTC
CASSAGLYGYTF
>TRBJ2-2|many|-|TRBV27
TGTGCCAGCAGTTTAAATAAGGGGGGGGACACCGGGGAGCTGTTTTTT
CASSLNKGGDTGELFF
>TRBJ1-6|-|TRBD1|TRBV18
TGTGCCAGCTCACGACAGGGTCCCACCTATAATTCACCCCTCCACTTT
CASSRQGPTYNSPLHF
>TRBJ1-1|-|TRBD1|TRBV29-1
TGCAGCGCGAACAGGGGCACTGAAGCTTTCTTT
CSANRGTEAFF
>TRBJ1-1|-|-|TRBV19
TGTGCCAGTAGACAGGGTGTCGGCACTGAAGCTTTCTTT
CASRQGVGTEAFF
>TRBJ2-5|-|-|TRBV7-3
TGTGCCAGCAGACACCACGTGGAGCAAGAGACCCAGTACTTC
CASRHHVEQETQYF
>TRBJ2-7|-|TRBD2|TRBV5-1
TGCGCCAGCAGCCCGACTAGCGGGGTATACGAGCAGTACTTC
CASSPTSGVYEQYF
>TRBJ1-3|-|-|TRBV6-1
TGTGCCAGCAGTGTAGACAGATTCTCTGGAAACACCATATATTTT
CASSVDRFSGNTIYF
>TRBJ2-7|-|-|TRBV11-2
TGTGCCAGCAGCTTAGCCCCGGTCCACGAGCAGTACTTC
CASSLAPVHEQYF
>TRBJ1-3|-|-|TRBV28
TGTGCCAGCAGTACTAGCTCTGGAAACACCATATATTTT
CASSTSSGNTIYF
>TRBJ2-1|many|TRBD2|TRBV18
TGTGCCAGCTCACCCGGACTAGGGCGGGATGAGCAGTTCTTC
CASSPGLGRDEQFF
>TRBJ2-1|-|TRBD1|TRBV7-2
TGTGCCAGCAGCATGACAGGGATGACCTACAATGAGCAGTTCTTC
CASSMTGMTYNEQFF
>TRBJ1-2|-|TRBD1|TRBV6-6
TGTGCCAGCAGGGACAGGGTTAACTATGGCTACACCTTC
CASRDRVNYGYTF
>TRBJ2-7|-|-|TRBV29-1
TGCAGCGCTAGGGGCACTATCTACGAGCAGTACTTC
CSARGTIYEQYF
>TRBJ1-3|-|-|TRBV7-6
TGTGCCAGCAGCTTAAGCAACGTCGGGTCTGGAAACACCATATATTTT
CASSLSNVGSGNTIYF
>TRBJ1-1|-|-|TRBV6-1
TGTGCCAGCAGTCGGGAAGACACTGAAGCTTTCTTT
CASSREDTEAFF